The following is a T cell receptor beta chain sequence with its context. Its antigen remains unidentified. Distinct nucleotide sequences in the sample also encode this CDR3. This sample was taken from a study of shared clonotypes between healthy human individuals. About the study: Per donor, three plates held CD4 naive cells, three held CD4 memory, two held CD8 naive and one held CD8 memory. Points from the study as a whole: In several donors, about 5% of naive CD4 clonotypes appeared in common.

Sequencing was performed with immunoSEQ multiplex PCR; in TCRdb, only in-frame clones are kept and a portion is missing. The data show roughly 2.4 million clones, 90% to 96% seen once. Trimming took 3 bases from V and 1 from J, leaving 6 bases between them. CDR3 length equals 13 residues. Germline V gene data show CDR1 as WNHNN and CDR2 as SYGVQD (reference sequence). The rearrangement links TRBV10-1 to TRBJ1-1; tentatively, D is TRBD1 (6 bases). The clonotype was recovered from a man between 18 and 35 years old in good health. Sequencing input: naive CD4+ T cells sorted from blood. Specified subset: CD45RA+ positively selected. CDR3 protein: CASSEQGNTEAFF. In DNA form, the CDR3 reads TGCGCCAGCAGTGAACAGGGGAACACTGAAGCTTTCTTT.